Following are 18 T cell receptor beta chains from one sample sequenced in a study of molecular identifiers for immune sequencing clone quantification. One entry per CDR3 protein, called by TCRdb with MiXCR from the PCR reads. The sample lists under 600,000 distinct CDR3 sequences, around 25% occurring once. Sequenced input: naive CD8+ T cells from blood, with Jurkat cell RNA spiked in. Subset meaning: FACS-sorted CD8+CD4-CCR7+CD45RA+ naive T cells. All receptors derive from a human donor in good health. Some libraries in this study had Jurkat cell RNA spiked in.

This clonotype has just a few counts. The chain is built from TRBV6-5 and TRBJ1-2, with 7 bases lining up with TRBD1. Looked up from germline, CDR1 is MNHEY and CDR2 is SVGAGI. The CDR3 totals 15 residues. Trimming removed 4 bases from V and 5 bases from J; junction bases left unmatched: 10. CDR3 sequence reads: CASSSAGTAIYGYTF. Here the CDR3 DNA reads TGTGCCAGCAGTTCCGCCGGGACAGCAATTTATGGCTACACCTTC.

This clonotype appeared a few times. The chain links TRBV27 to TRBJ2-7, with 8 bases fitting TRBD1. The J segment lost 5 bases and the V segment lost 6 bases, leaving 9 bases of the junction unmatched. This CDR3 has 14 amino acids. CDR1 is MNHEY and CDR2 is SMNVEV in the germline V gene (reference sequence). The CDR3 reads CASRPPGTGNEQYF. The CDR3, as DNA: TGTGCCAGCAGACCCCCCGGGACAGGCAACGAGCAGTACTTC.

This clonotype has at least ten counts. The CDR3 is CSVRFQETQYF. The CDR3 DNA follows: TGCAGCGTTCGATTTCAAGAGACCCAGTACTTC. The gene calls are TRBV29-1 and TRBJ2-5, with D unclear. V dropped 5 bases and J dropped 2 bases, with 6 bases sitting between them. This CDR3 has 11 residues. Germline CDR1 reads SQVTM; CDR2 reads ANQGSEA.

This chain links TRBV9 with TRBJ2-1; D is undetermined. The germline CDR1 and CDR2 sequences are SGDLS and YYNGEE. The V and J ends lost 3 bases and 8 bases respectively, with 15 bases between them. CDR3 length equals 14 residues. CDR3 nucleotide sequence: TGTGCCAGCAGCGCCCACCGGCTCGAGTATGAGCAGTTCTTC. The encoded protein is CASSAHRLEYEQFF.

This chain joins TRBV9 and TRBJ2-7; no clear D. Trimming cost V 4 bases and J 0 bases, with 14 bases left between them. Germline loops: CDR1 SGDLS, CDR2 YYNGEE. This CDR3 has 15 residues. The DNA for the CDR3 is TGTGCCAGCAGCCCACCACTGGGAAGCTCCTACGAGCAGTACTTC. This gives the protein CASSPPLGSSYEQYF.

This clonotype was counted only a few times. The chain carries TRBV11-3 and TRBJ2-3; 9 bases are shared with TRBD2. Germline CDR1 and CDR2: SGHNT and YENEEA. This CDR3 region has 17 residues. The junction had 12 bases not matched to a gene; V was cut back by 5 bases and J by 3 bases. CDR3 nucleotides: TGTGCCAGCAGCGAAGAACATAGCGGGGGAGTAACAGATACGCAGTATTTT. It yields the protein CASSEEHSGGVTDTQYF.

This clonotype appeared a single time. V and J are TRBV6-1 and TRBJ2-3; D uncertain. Per the germline V gene, CDR1 is MNHNS and CDR2 is SASEGT. This CDR3 spans 17 amino acids. V lost 4 bases to trimming and J lost 0 bases, with 17 bases between them. Written as DNA, the CDR3 is TGTGCCAGCAGTGTCCCCACAGATGAATCTAGCACAGATACGCAGTATTTT. It codes for CASSVPTDESSTDTQYF.

This clonotype was recorded a few times. The rearrangement links TRBV30 to TRBJ1-3; D may be TRBD1 (6 bases). This CDR3 contains 16 residues. V was cut by 0 bases and J by 3 bases, with 15 bases left in between. Germline CDR1 GTSNPN, CDR2 SVGIG (reference sequence). CDR3 nucleotide sequence: TGTGCCTGGAGTGTGCTCCGGGACACCTATGGAAACACCATATATTTT. Translating gives CAWSVLRDTYGNTIYF.

This clonotype has a handful of counts. The chain joins TRBV20-1 to TRBJ2-3; weak D call: TRBD2 (5 bases). CDR1 and CDR2 from the germline V gene are DFQATT and SNEGSKA (reference sequence). CDR3 size: 13 residues. Trimming took off 6 bases at V and 3 bases at J, with 13 bases between the two ends. Written as DNA, the CDR3 is TGCAGTGCCCGAATACTAGGGACAGATACGCAGTATTTT. Translated, it gives CSARILGTDTQYF.

The rearrangement joins TRBV13 to TRBJ2-3, with TRBD1 as a possible D gene (6 bases). Trimming took 5 bases from V and 0 from J, leaving 15 bases between them. CDR1 and CDR2 from the germline V gene are PRHDT and FYEKMQ (reference sequence). The CDR3 loop spans 16 amino acids. This chain's CDR3 is CASSGWDTKSTDTQYF. In DNA form, the CDR3 reads TGTGCCAGCAGCGGATGGGACACAAAAAGCACAGATACGCAGTATTTT.

The chain uses TRBV2 and TRBJ2-3; 8 bases line up with TRBD2. The CDR3 contains 14 residues. V shed 4 bases, J shed 5 bases, and the junction held 5 bases outside the gene matches. The germline CDR1 and CDR2 sequences are SNHLY and FYNNEI. This CDR3 is CASSVGSGRDTQYF. The CDR3 region has the DNA TGTGCCAGCAGTGTCGGAAGCGGGAGAGATACGCAGTATTTT.

This clonotype appeared many times. The rearrangement links TRBV29-1 to TRBJ2-2; D unresolved. Germline CDR1 is SQVTM and CDR2 is ANQGSEA. Trimming shortened V by 3 bases and J by 1 base, and 6 bases separated the two germline ends. CDR3 length: 13 residues. The CDR3 sequence: CSVDMENTGELFF. As DNA, the CDR3 is TGCAGCGTTGATATGGAGAACACCGGGGAGCTGTTTTTT.

On this clonotype itself: No conserved phenylalanine or tryptophan ends this CDR3, so it is likely a read error. The chain links TRBV28 to TRBJ1-1, with D hard to call. V lost 6 bases and J 1 base, leaving 9 bases between the germline ends. This CDR3 has 13 residues. Germline V gene data show CDR1 as MDHEN and CDR2 as SYDVKM. The CDR3 here is CASRERGNTEAFL. CDR3 nucleotide sequence: TGTGCCAGCAGGGAAAGAGGGAACACTGAAGCTTTCCTT.

This clonotype appeared a few times. V usage is TRBV19 and J usage is TRBJ1-5; D gene ambiguous. Germline assignment: CDR1 LNHDA and CDR2 SQIVND (reference sequence). V gave up 5 bases and J gave up 7 bases, with 12 bases separating them. This CDR3 has 13 residues. The CDR3 is CASSQWGGQPQHF. The CDR3 bases are TGTGCCAGTAGTCAGTGGGGAGGCCAGCCCCAGCATTTT.

The rearrangement joins TRBV9 to TRBJ1-1; the D is unclear. With 0 bases removed from V and 0 bases from J, the gap between germline ends came to 12 bases. Germline V gene data show CDR1 as SGDLS and CDR2 as YYNGEE. This CDR3 has 16 residues. CDR3 loop: CASSVVDDQMNTEAFF. DNA for the CDR3: TGTGCCAGCAGCGTAGTTGATGACCAAATGAACACTGAAGCTTTCTTT.

This clonotype was detected many times. The V and J genes are TRBV7-2 and TRBJ2-7; no clear D gene. V was clipped by 2 bases and J by 5 bases, with 16 bases between them. CDR3 length: 15 residues. Per germline, CDR1 SGHTA and CDR2 FQGNSA. This chain's CDR3 is CASSLSPARKNEQYF. CDR3 sequence (DNA): TGTGCCAGCAGCTTAAGCCCGGCCAGAAAGAACGAGCAGTACTTC.

A note on this clonotype: A single base separates this from a much larger clone, so it may be a read error. The chain employs TRBV9 and TRBJ2-6; D possibly corresponds to TRBD1 (6 bases). The CDR3 covers 15 residues. Germline V gene lookup returns CDR1 SGDLS and CDR2 YYNGEE. Here the CDR3 reads CASRTGNSGANVLAF. Written as DNA, the CDR3 is TGTGCCAGCAGAACAGGGAACTCTGGGGCCAACGTCCTGGCTTTC.

This chain connects TRBV6-1 to TRBJ2-1, with 7 positions matching TRBD2. Germline CDR1 is MNHNS and CDR2 is SASEGT. The CDR3 is made up of 16 amino acids. Trimming removed 2 bases from V and 0 bases from J; junction bases left unmatched: 4. The CDR3 is CASSELAEYSYNEQFF. CDR3 coding DNA: TGTGCCAGCAGTGAACTAGCGGAGTACTCCTACAATGAGCAGTTCTTC.